This entry lists 8 T cell receptor beta chains sequenced from one sample in a study of beta chain features in type 1 diabetes. Since all of the isolated RNA was reverse transcribed, expressed TCRB transcripts were what got sequenced. Libraries were prepared by immunoSEQ multiplex PCR; TCRdb keeps only in-frame clonotypes and omits some of them. The sample lists about 620,000 clones; roughly a sixth were seen once. Sequencing was carried out using naive CD4+ T cells from blood. The receptors originated from a young man in good health.

The chain combines TRBV28 with TRBJ1-1, with 7 bases fitting TRBD1. The trim removed 2 bases at V and 8 bases at J, leaving 2 bases unmatched. The V gene's germline CDR1 is MDHEN and CDR2 SYDVKM. CDR3 length: 12 residues. CDR3 amino acids: CASSLVQGEAFF. The DNA for the CDR3 is TGTGCCAGCAGTTTAGTACAGGGGGAAGCTTTCTTT.

For this clone: Other DNA sequences from this sample encode an identical CDR3 as well. The V call is TRBV10-3, the J call TRBJ2-7, with a possible D match to TRBD2 (6 bases). With 8 bases removed from V and 4 bases from J, the gap between germline ends came to 12 bases. Germline CDR1 ENHRY, CDR2 SYGVKD. The CDR3 sequence is 12 residues long. This chain's CDR3 is CAIGGTAYEQYF. CDR3 nucleotides: TGTGCCATCGGGGGGACGGCATACGAGCAGTACTTC.

This clone was observed a few times. The chain's CDR3 is CASSWDRTSYEQYF. The CDR3 DNA is TGTGCCAGCAGCTGGGACAGAACCTCCTACGAGCAGTACTTC. The chain recombines TRBV7-2 with TRBJ2-7; 7 bases match TRBD1. V lost 4 bases to trimming and J lost 0 bases; unmatched junction nucleotides: 3. The V gene's germline CDR1 is SGHTA and CDR2 FQGNSA. This CDR3 has 14 amino acids. The whole variable domain, remainder taken from reference TRBV7-2 and TRBJ2-7, is GAGVSQSPSNKVTEKGKDVELRCDPISGHTALYWYRQSLGQGLEFLIYFQGNSAPDKSGLPSDRFSAERTGGSVSTLTIQRTQQEDSAVYLCASSWDRTSYEQYFGPGTRLTVT.

The chain is built from TRBV11-1 and TRBJ2-5; 8 bases map to TRBD2. Germline loops: CDR1 SGHAT, CDR2 FQDESV (reference sequence). This CDR3 is 13 amino acids long. J was trimmed by 2 bases and V by 6 bases; bases with no gene match: 2. CDR3 DNA: TGTGCCAGCAGGCGGGGGGAACAAGAGACCCAGTACTTC. As protein: CASRRGEQETQYF.

J is TRBJ1-1 and V is TRBV9, with a tentative D call TRBD1 (5 bases). Germline CDR1 is SGDLS and CDR2 is YYNGEE. Trimming removed 4 bases from V and 0 bases from J, with 7 bases in between. The CDR3 totals 13 residues. The CDR3 region has the DNA TGTGCCAGCAGCCAAGGGGTGAACACTGAAGCTTTCTTT. Its protein product is CASSQGVNTEAFF.

This clone has only a few counts. This chain joins TRBV18 and TRBJ1-2; 11 bases fit TRBD1. V lost 3 bases and J lost 1; bases outside the gene matches: 4. CDR3 length: 16 residues. From germline, CDR1 is KGHSH and CDR2 LQKENI. The CDR3 sequence is CASSPGQGADNYGYTF. The CDR3 nucleotides read TGTGCCAGCTCACCTGGACAGGGGGCGGATAACTATGGCTACACCTTC.

Note on this clone: Other nucleotide sequences in the sample specify the same CDR3. The chain combines TRBV5-6 with TRBJ2-5; unclear D gene. Deletions cut 4 bases from V and 1 base from J, with 2 bases between. Germline V gene sequence: CDR1 SGHDT, CDR2 YYEEEE. This CDR3 contains 11 residues. CDR3 sequence (DNA): TGTGCCAGCAGCCTCCAAGAGACCCAGTACTTC. Protein sequence: CASSLQETQYF.

V is TRBV25-1 and J is TRBJ1-2, with D unclear. CDR1 and CDR2 (germline): MGHDK, SYGVNS. CDR3 length: 12 residues. V gave up 6 bases and J gave up 5 bases, with 10 bases separating them. The CDR3 nucleotides read TGTGCCAGCAGCCTTATTGGGTATGGCTACACCTTC. Amino acids: CASSLIGYGYTF.